Listed below are T cell receptor beta chains from one sample, sequenced in a study of CD8 T cells in Susac syndrome. TCRdb reprocessed the immunoSEQ multiplex PCR reads via MiXCR and lists one record per CDR3 protein. The repertoire holds some 450,000 distinct CDR3 sequences, with approximately 85% as singletons. The source material was CD8+ T cells from PBMCs. The receptor source for this set is a human donor with multiple sclerosis. The CDR3 runs from the conserved cysteine through the conserved F or W. Each record gives: J gene, D gene, V gene, clone size, CDR3 DNA, CDR3 protein. D genes are given only for firm matches. Not all rows give a size; the values are once, few, many and, for expanded clones, a class.

TRBJ2-7 TRBD1 TRBV6-1 . TGTGCCAGCAGTCCCCGGACAGGGTGGTACGAGCAGTACTTC CASSPRTGWYEQYF
TRBJ1-5 . TRBV27 . TGTGCCAGCAGTTTATCGTCGGGAGCGAGCAATCAGCCCCAGCATTTT CASSLSSGASNQPQHF
TRBJ2-1 . TRBV20-1 . TGCAGTGCTAGAGACGGGCGGGGTTACAATGAGCAGTTCTTC CSARDGRGYNEQFF
TRBJ2-2 TRBD1 TRBV4-1 . TGCGCCAGCAGCCATGGACAGGGGCTGTTTTTT CASSHGQGLFF
TRBJ2-1 . TRBV12-3/TRBV12-4 . TGTGCCAGCAAAGCTAGCTCATCCTACAATGAGCAGTTCTTC CASKASSSYNEQFF
TRBJ1-4 . TRBV6-1 few TGTGCCAGCAGTGCCCACCCGATAGAGGCAACAACTAATGAAAAACTGTTTTTT CASSAHPIEATTNEKLFF
TRBJ2-1 . TRBV5-4 . TGTGCCAGCAGCTTGGTGTTGGCTAATGAGCAGTTCTTC CASSLVLANEQFF
TRBJ2-5 . TRBV29-1 . TGCAGCGTTGAAGATTCCCAGGGCCAGATCGAGACCCAGTACTTC CSVEDSQGQIETQYF
TRBJ2-7 . TRBV7-2 . TGTGCCAGCAGCTTAGAGTTAGGGGAACAGGCAGAGACCTACGAGCAGTACTTC CASSLELGEQAETYEQYF
TRBJ2-7 TRBD2 TRBV6-1 . TGTGCCAGCAGTGAGCTACTAGCGGAGGCCGGGAGGGAGCAGTACTTC CASSELLAEAGREQYF
TRBJ1-2 . TRBV12-3/TRBV12-4 . TGTGCCAGCAGTTTCGACTCCCTAACGGGCTATGGCTACACCTTC CASSFDSLTGYGYTF
TRBJ1-1 . TRBV12-3/TRBV12-4 . TGTGCCAGCAGGCCATCTATATATGGGGCTGAAGCTTTCTTT CASRPSIYGAEAFF
TRBJ2-3 TRBD1 TRBV11-2 . TGTGCCAGCAGCTTTACTGCAGGGGGCTCAGATACGCAGTATTTT CASSFTAGGSDTQYF
TRBJ1-1 . TRBV6-1 . TGTGCCAGCAGTGAACCGGGGCTGGGCACTGAAGCTTTCTTT CASSEPGLGTEAFF
TRBJ1-3 . TRBV6-5 . TGTGCCAGCAGTTACGGTACTGGAAACACCATATATTTT CASSYGTGNTIYF
TRBJ2-2 TRBD1 TRBV19 . TGTGCCAGTTACACCGTCGGGACAGGGGAAGACGGGGAGCTGTTTTTT CASYTVGTGEDGELFF
TRBJ2-1 . TRBV9 . TGTGCCAGCAGCGTAGAGGGGTATAGTGAGCAGTTCTTC CASSVEGYSEQFF
TRBJ2-2 . TRBV20-1 . TGCAGTGCTAGAGATAGAAGCGGGGAGCTGTTTTTT CSARDRSGELFF
TRBJ1-2 . TRBV10-3 . TGTGCCATCAGTGAAAACCAGGGCGAACTACCTGATGGCTACACCTTC CAISENQGELPDGYTF
TRBJ1-2 . TRBV27 . TGTGCCAGCAGCCCTTGGGGGCTGGGCGCAGGCTATGGCTACACCTTC CASSPWGLGAGYGYTF
TRBJ1-1 TRBD1 TRBV4-1 . TGCGCCAGCAGCCAAGACCTCAGGGGGACCACTGAAGCTTTCTTT CASSQDLRGTTEAFF
TRBJ2-5 . TRBV2 . TGTGCCATAAGTATGACTCGGTCAGAGACCCAGTACTTC CAISMTRSETQYF
TRBJ2-1 . TRBV7-3 . TGTGCCAGCAGCTCGAAGCTTTACAATGAGCAGTTCTTC CASSSKLYNEQFF
TRBJ1-1 . TRBV5-8 . TGTGCCAGCAGCGGACCCCTGGGACGGCTGAACACTGAAGCTTTCTTT CASSGPLGRLNTEAFF
TRBJ2-5 . TRBV5-1 . TGCGCCAGCAGCATGGACAATATGGAGACCCAGTACTTC CASSMDNMETQYF
TRBJ2-7 . TRBV28 few TGTGCCAGCAGTTTATCGGGTCCCAGCTCCTACGAGCAGTACTTC CASSLSGPSSYEQYF
TRBJ2-7 TRBD1 TRBV7-9 . TGTGCCAGCAGCCTAACGGGGACAGACTACGAGCAGTACTTC CASSLTGTDYEQYF
TRBJ2-7 TRBD1 TRBV10-3 . TGTGCCATCAGTGCGGGGGGACAGGGGGCCCCCTACGAGCAGTACTTC CAISAGGQGAPYEQYF
TRBJ1-2 . TRBV2 . TGTGCCAGCAGTGAAGCGGGCTACACCTTC CASSEAGYTF
TRBJ2-5 TRBD1 TRBV9 . TGTGCCAGCAGCGTAGAGGGACAGACCCAAGAGACCCAGTACTTC CASSVEGQTQETQYF
TRBJ2-7 . TRBV7-9 . TGTGCCAGCAGCCCAACTTCGTCGGAGTTCTACGAGCAGTACTTC CASSPTSSEFYEQYF
TRBJ1-2 . TRBV20-1 . TGCAGTGCTAGAGTGGGGGTACCTCTCTATGGCTACACCTTC CSARVGVPLYGYTF
TRBJ2-5 TRBD2 TRBV27 . TGTGCCAGCAGTTCGGGAGGTTACCAAGAGACCCAGTACTTC CASSSGGYQETQYF
TRBJ1-1 . TRBV5-1 . TGCGCCAGCAGCTGGGGGATCGAAACTTACACTGAAGCTTTCTTT CASSWGIETYTEAFF
TRBJ1-1 TRBD1 TRBV30 . TGTGCCTGGGGACAGGGGTGGACTGAAGCTTTCTTT CAWGQGWTEAFF
TRBJ1-5 . TRBV7-9 . TGTGCCAGCAGCGGCGCGGGACATCTCGATCAGCCCCAGCATTTT CASSGAGHLDQPQHF
TRBJ2-3 . TRBV5-5 few TGTGCCAGCAGCACCCCCAGGGTCCTAAGCACAGATACGCAGTATTTT CASSTPRVLSTDTQYF
TRBJ2-7 TRBD1 TRBV6-5 . TGTGCCAGCAGTCGCCGGGACAGGCCCTACGAGCAGTACTTC CASSRRDRPYEQYF
TRBJ2-1 . TRBV6-2/TRBV6-3 . TGTGCCAGCAGTCCCCCTCGACTAGTTAGTGAGCAGTTCTTC CASSPPRLVSEQFF
TRBJ2-7 TRBD1 TRBV11-1 . TGTGCCAGCAGCTGGCCCCGGGACAGGGGTGTTGGAGCGGGAGTTGGGGAGCAGTACTTC CASSWPRDRGVGAGVGEQYF
TRBJ2-3 . TRBV12-3/TRBV12-4 few TGTGCCAGCAGTTTGGGGGGCCCGAGCACAGATACGCAGTATTTT CASSLGGPSTDTQYF
TRBJ1-4 . TRBV6-1 . TGTGCCAGCAGTGAATATGCTTGGGAAAAACTGTTTTTT CASSEYAWEKLFF
TRBJ2-1 . TRBV6-1 . TGTGCCAGCAGACTCCGGGACCCTAAGACGGATGAGCAGTTCTTC CASRLRDPKTDEQFF
TRBJ2-7 . TRBV2 . TGTGCCAGCAGCGATAAGGGACTCAACTACGAGCAGTACTTC CASSDKGLNYEQYF
TRBJ2-1 . TRBV30 . TGTGCCTGGAGTGCGTGGGGGAGCTACAATGAGCAGTTCTTC CAWSAWGSYNEQFF
TRBJ2-1 TRBD1 TRBV28 . TGTGCCAGCAGTCCTTGGACAGGGAGCTCCTACAATGAGCAGTTCTTC CASSPWTGSSYNEQFF
TRBJ1-1 . TRBV30 . TGTGCCTGGGGCTCTGTCATGAACACTGAAGCTTTCTTT CAWGSVMNTEAFF
TRBJ2-4 . TRBV27 . TGTGCCAGCAGTCTGAATGACAAAAACATTCAGTACTTC CASSLNDKNIQYF
TRBJ2-2 TRBD2 TRBV9 . TGTGCCAGCAGCGAACCCTCAGCGGGGGGGCCTATCGGGGAGCTGTTTTTT CASSEPSAGGPIGELFF
TRBJ2-7 . TRBV11-3 . TGTGCCAGCAGCCTTGGGACGGATAGCTCCTACGAGCAGTACTTC CASSLGTDSSYEQYF
TRBJ2-3 . TRBV5-1 . TGCGCCAGCAGCTTTTCCGAGACAGTCGACACAGATACGCAGTATTTT CASSFSETVDTDTQYF
TRBJ2-3 . TRBV4-1 . TGCGCCAGCAGCCCCTCAGTGGCGCCAGATACGCAGTATTTT CASSPSVAPDTQYF
TRBJ2-1 TRBD2 TRBV4-1 . TGCGCCAGCAGCCAAGAAGTAAGGCTAGCGGGAGGAAAGTACAATGAGCAGTTCTTC CASSQEVRLAGGKYNEQFF
TRBJ2-5 TRBD2 TRBV14 . TGTGCCAGCAGCCAAGATACTCTAGCGGGGGGCTGGGACCAAGAGACCCAGTACTTC CASSQDTLAGGWDQETQYF
TRBJ2-1 TRBD2 TRBV14 . TGTGCCAGCAGCGGGCGGACTAGCGGCGATTACAATGAGCAGTTCTTC CASSGRTSGDYNEQFF